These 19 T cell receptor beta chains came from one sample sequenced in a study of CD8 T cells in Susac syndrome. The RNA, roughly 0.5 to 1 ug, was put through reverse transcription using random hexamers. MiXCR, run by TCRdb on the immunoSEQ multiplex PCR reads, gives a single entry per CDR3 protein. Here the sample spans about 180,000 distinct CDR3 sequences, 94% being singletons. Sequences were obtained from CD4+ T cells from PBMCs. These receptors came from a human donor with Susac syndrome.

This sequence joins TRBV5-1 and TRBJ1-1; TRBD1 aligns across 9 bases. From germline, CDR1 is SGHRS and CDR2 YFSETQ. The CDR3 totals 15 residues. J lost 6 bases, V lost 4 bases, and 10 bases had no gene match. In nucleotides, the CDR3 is TGCGCCAGCAGCGGGAGGCGGGACAGGGCCTCTGAAGCTTTCTTT. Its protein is CASSGRRDRASEAFF. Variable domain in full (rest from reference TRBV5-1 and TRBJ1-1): KAGVTQTPRYLIKTRGQQVTLSCSPISGHRSVSWYQQTPGQGLQFLFEYFSETQRNKGNFPGRFSGRQFSNSRSEMNVSTLELGDSALYLCASSGRRDRASEAFFGQGTRLTVV.

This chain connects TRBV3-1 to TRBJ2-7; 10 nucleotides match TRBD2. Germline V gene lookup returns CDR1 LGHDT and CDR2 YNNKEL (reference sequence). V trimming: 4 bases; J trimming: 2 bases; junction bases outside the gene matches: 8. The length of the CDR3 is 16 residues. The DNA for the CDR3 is TGTGCCAGCAGCCTAAAGGCCACTAGCGGGACCTACGAGCAGTACTTC. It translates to CASSLKATSGTYEQYF.

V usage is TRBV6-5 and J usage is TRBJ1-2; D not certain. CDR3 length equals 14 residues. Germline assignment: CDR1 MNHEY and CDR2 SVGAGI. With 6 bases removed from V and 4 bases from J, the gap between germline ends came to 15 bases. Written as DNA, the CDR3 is TGTGCCAGCAGACTCGACCCGGCTGGCTATGGCTACACCTTC. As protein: CASRLDPAGYGYTF.

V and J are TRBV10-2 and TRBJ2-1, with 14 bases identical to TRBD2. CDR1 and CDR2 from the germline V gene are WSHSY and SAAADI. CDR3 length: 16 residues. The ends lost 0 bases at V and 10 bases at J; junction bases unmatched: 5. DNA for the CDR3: TGCGCCAGCAGTGAGTCGACTAGCGGGGGGGCAAGAGAGCAGTTCTTC. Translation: CASSESTSGGAREQFF.

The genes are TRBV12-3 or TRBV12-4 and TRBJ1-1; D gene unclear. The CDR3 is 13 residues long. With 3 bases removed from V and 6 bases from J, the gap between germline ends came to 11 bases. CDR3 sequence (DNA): TGTGCCAGCAGTTTTAATGACGTAGCTGAAGCTTTCTTT. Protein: CASSFNDVAEAFF.

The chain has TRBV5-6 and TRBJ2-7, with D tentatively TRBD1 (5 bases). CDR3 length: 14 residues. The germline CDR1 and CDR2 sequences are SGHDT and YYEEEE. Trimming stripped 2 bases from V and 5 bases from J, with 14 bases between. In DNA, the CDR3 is TGTGCCAGCAGCTTTGTGGGGCAGGGCGACGAGCAGTACTTC. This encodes CASSFVGQGDEQYF.

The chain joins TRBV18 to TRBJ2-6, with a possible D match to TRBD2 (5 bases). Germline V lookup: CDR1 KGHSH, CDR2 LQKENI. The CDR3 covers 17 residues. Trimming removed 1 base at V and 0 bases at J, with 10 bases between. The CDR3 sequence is CASSPLPGFSGANVLTF. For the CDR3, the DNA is TGTGCCAGCTCACCACTCCCGGGGTTCTCTGGGGCCAACGTCCTGACTTTC.

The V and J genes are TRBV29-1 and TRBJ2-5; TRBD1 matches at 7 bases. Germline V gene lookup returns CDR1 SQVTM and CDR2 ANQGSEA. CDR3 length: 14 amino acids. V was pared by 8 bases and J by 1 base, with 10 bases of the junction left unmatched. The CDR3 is CSMTGTAIQETQYF. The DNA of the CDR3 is TGCAGCATGACCGGGACAGCGATCCAAGAGACCCAGTACTTC.

CDR3 nucleotides: TGCAGTGCCGGAGGGATCCAAGAGCTCGAAGCTTTCTTT. Translation gives CSAGGIQELEAFF. The chain uses TRBV20-1 and TRBJ1-1; no firm D call. V lost 6 bases and J lost 8, with 19 bases in between. The CDR3 contains 13 residues. Germline V CDR1 and CDR2: DFQATT, SNEGSKA (reference sequence).

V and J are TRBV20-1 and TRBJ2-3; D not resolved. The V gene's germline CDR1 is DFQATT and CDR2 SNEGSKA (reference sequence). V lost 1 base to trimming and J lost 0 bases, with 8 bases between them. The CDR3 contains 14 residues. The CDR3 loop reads CSARAGGSTDTQYF. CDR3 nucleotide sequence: TGCAGTGCTAGAGCGGGCGGCAGCACAGATACGCAGTATTTT.

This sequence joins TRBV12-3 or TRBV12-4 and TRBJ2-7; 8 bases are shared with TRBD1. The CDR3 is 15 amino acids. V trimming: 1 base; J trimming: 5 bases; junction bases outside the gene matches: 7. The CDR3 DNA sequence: TGTGCCAGCAGTTTAGACGGACAGGGAAGGGACGAGCAGTACTTC. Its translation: CASSLDGQGRDEQYF.

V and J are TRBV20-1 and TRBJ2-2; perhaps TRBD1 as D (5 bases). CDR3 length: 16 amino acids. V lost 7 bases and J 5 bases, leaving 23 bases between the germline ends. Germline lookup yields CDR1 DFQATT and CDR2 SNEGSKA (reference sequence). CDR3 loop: CSVRSPQGRRTGELFF. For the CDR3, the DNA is TGCAGTGTTCGCTCCCCCCAGGGTCGACGGACCGGGGAGCTGTTTTTT.

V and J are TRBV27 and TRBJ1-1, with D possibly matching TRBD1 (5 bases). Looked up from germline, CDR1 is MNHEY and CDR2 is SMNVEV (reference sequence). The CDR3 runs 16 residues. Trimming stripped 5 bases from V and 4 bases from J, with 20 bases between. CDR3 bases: TGTGCCAGCAGTCCGGATCTGGGACCGAGGGCCACTGAAGCTTTCTTT. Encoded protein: CASSPDLGPRATEAFF.

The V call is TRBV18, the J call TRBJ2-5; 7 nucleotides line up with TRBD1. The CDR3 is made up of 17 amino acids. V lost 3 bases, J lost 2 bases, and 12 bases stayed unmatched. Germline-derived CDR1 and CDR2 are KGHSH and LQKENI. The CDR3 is CASSPQTGMGRQETQYF. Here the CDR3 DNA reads TGTGCCAGCTCACCCCAGACAGGGATGGGCCGGCAAGAGACCCAGTACTTC.

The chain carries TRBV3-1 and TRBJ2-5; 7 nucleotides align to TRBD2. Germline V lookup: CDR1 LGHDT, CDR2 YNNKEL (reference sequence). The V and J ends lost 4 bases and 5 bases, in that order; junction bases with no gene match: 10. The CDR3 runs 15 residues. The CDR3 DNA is TGTGCCAGCAGCCCGCCCGGGACTATCGGCGAGACCCAGTACTTC. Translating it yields CASSPPGTIGETQYF.

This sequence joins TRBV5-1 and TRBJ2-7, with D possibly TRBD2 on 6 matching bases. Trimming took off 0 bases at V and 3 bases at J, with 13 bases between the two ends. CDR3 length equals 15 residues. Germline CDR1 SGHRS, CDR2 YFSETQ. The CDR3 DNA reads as TGCGCCAGCAGCTTGGCCGGGGGTACCAACTACGAGCAGTACTTC. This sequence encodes CASSLAGGTNYEQYF.

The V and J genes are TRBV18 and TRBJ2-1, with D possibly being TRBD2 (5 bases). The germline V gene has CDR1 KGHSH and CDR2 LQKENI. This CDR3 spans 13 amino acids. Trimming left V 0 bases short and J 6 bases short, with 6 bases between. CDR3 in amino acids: CASSPPRANEQFF. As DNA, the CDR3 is TGTGCCAGCTCACCACCGAGGGCCAATGAGCAGTTCTTC.

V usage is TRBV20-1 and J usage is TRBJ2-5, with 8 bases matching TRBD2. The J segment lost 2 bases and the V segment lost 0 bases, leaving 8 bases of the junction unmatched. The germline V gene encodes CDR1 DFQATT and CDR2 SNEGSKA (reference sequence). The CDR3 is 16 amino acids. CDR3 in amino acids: CSARDPRLANQETQYF. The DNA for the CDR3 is TGCAGTGCTAGAGACCCAAGACTAGCGAATCAAGAGACCCAGTACTTC.

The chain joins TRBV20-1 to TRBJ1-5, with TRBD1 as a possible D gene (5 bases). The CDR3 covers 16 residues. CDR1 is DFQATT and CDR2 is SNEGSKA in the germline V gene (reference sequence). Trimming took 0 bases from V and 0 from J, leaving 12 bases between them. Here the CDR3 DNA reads TGCAGTGCTAGAGATCTGGGCAGGGATAGCAATCAGCCCCAGCATTTT. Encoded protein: CSARDLGRDSNQPQHF.